This TCR beta chain was identified in a study of blood T cell repertoires in COVID-19. Study as a whole: Samples taken during acute and convalescent COVID-19 were collected in the United States, Italy and Spain. PBMCs, B-cell-depleted T cells, or T cells provided the cDNA or gDNA that made up the material.

Some clones are missing from TCRdb's copy, which holds only in-frame ones; the method was immunoSEQ multiplex PCR. The sample includes 110,000 to 150,000 clones, more than 70% of them seen just once. Germline V gives CDR1 SGHNT, CDR2 YYREEE (reference sequence). With V trimmed by 4 bases and J by 2 bases, 14 bases remained unmatched. The CDR3 is 18 residues long. The receptor was derived from a woman aged 55-70 years with acute or convalescent COVID-19. This chain links TRBV5-4 with TRBJ2-3; 9 bases match TRBD2. Sequenced: peripheral blood. The CDR3 loop is CASSPGLARWGPTDTQYF. CDR3 bases: TGTGCCAGCAGCCCGGGACTAGCTAGATGGGGGCCCACAGATACGCAGTATTTT.